This TCR beta chain was sequenced for a study of blood T cell repertoires in COVID-19. Across the study: Samples came from the United States, Italy and Spain, spanning acute and convalescent COVID-19.

Trimming stripped 4 bases from V and 0 bases from J, with 14 bases between. The CDR3 spans 16 residues. Germline assignment: CDR1 SGHRS and CDR2 YFSETQ. Per the study methods: Reference gene primers were amplified, and this amplification served to estimate nucleated cell counts. The protocol was immunoSEQ multiplex PCR, while the TCRdb copy is restricted to in-frame clones and leaves out a portion. V and J calls and clone size follow that table, whereas D and trimming were derived from the DNA. Among over 75,000 clones listed, around 88% were seen once. The clonotype originates from a man aged 50 to 60 with COVID-19, enrolled during active disease. The chain recombines TRBV5-1 with TRBJ2-1, with D possibly matching TRBD2 (5 bases). The specimen sequenced was peripheral blood. Written as DNA, the CDR3 is TGCGCCAGCAGCCCCGACGAGGGCGACTCCTACAATGAGCAGTTCTTC. Its translation: CASSPDEGDSYNEQFF.